A selection of T cell receptor beta chains follows, all from one sample in a study of monozygotic twins with inflammatory bowel disease. TCRdb re-called the 5' RACE reads; one entry per CDR3 protein, DNA not given. The repertoire table contains about 160,000 distinct CDR3 sequences. What was sequenced was blood. The receptors stem from a human donor with ulcerative colitis or Crohn's disease, or a healthy co-twin of an affected twin (not recorded which). CDR3s include the opening cysteine and the closing phenylalanine or tryptophan.

V	J	CDR3
TRBV5-1	TRBJ1-2	CASSLFPLGTFYGYTF
TRBV5-4	TRBJ2-5	CASSLDLETSVEETQYF
TRBV5-1	TRBJ2-2	CASSLDPGGPRDGELFF
TRBV6-2/TRBV6-3	TRBJ2-5	CASSPQLNREETQYF
TRBV15	TRBJ2-5	CATSSPLGGVEETQYF
TRBV5-6	TRBJ1-5	CASSLGSNSNQPQHF
TRBV10-3	TRBJ2-3	CAKRDTNTDTQYF
TRBV4-3	TRBJ2-2	CASSQVSGWEGDTGELFF
TRBV4-3	TRBJ2-3	CASSQEDLRGDTQYF
TRBV12-3/TRBV12-4	TRBJ2-5	CASSYRPSGRGETQYF
TRBV7-6	TRBJ2-7	CASSPGTGKSYEQYF
TRBV10-3	TRBJ1-1	CAISESGGDTEAFF
TRBV7-9	TRBJ1-1	CASSLAPQGLMAEAFF
TRBV20-1	TRBJ2-7	CSARREASGSYEQYF
TRBV29-1	TRBJ2-3	CSVAGRHTDTQYF